Listed below are T cell receptor beta chains from one sample, sequenced in a study of PD-1 blockade in classical Hodgkin lymphoma. TCRdb's copy holds only in-frame clones and misses some; the assay was immunoSEQ multiplex PCR. This sample yields 70,000 or so clones, of which about 70% are seen a single time; 7.5% to 10% belongs to the top ten. Material: peripheral blood mononuclear cells (PBMCs), obtained before the second cycle of nivolumab. These receptors were collected from a human donor with classical Hodgkin lymphoma. Each CDR3 is given with its conserved first and last residue. The D gene is left open where the match is weak. The size field is filled for only some rows; it gives once, few, many or a size class.

j_call	clone_size	v_call	d_call	cdr3_nt	cdr3_aa
TRBJ2-2	.	TRBV9	.	TGTGCCAGCAGCGTAGCATCTGCCTTTACCACCGGGGAGCTGTTTTTT	CASSVASAFTTGELFF
TRBJ1-5	few	TRBV6-5	.	TGTGCCAGCAGTCCCCGCCTCAAACATCAGCCCCAGCATTTT	CASSPRLKHQPQHF
TRBJ1-2	.	TRBV19	.	TGTGCCAGTAGTATAGTCGGGTACTTCAACTATGGCTACACCTTC	CASSIVGYFNYGYTF
TRBJ2-1	.	TRBV19	TRBD2	TGTGCCAGTAGTCTAACTAGCGGGGCCCCCTACAATGAGCAGTTCTTC	CASSLTSGAPYNEQFF
TRBJ1-4	.	TRBV28	.	TGTGCCAGCAAAGAGGCTAATGAAAAACTGTTTTTT	CASKEANEKLFF
TRBJ2-1	.	TRBV5-8	TRBD2	TGTGCCAGCACCCTAGGACTAGCGGAGTACAATGAGCAGTTCTTC	CASTLGLAEYNEQFF
TRBJ1-4	few	TRBV9	.	TGTGCCAGCAGCGTAGGCTCGACAGCGGGGAATGAAAAACTGTTTTTT	CASSVGSTAGNEKLFF
TRBJ1-1	once	TRBV29-1	TRBD1	TGCAGCGTTGGGGGACAGGGAGGAGGATTGAGCACTGAAGCTTTCTTT	CSVGGQGGGLSTEAFF
TRBJ1-5	.	TRBV19	.	TGTGCCATCTCCCAGACAGCAGGGTTAAATAGCAATCAGCCCCAGCATTTT	CAISQTAGLNSNQPQHF
TRBJ1-1	.	TRBV5-1	TRBD1	TGCGCCAGCAGCTTGACAGGGGGCAAGACTGAAGCTTTCTTT	CASSLTGGKTEAFF
TRBJ1-6	.	TRBV28	.	TGTGCCAGTGGACAGATTAATTCACCCCTCCACTTT	CASGQINSPLHF
TRBJ2-5	.	TRBV5-1	.	TGCGCCAGCAGCTTGAGGCAGGGAGAAGGAGAGACCCAGTACTTC	CASSLRQGEGETQYF
TRBJ1-1	many	TRBV4-1	.	TGCGCCAGCAGCGGGCAGGGAGGAGGAGACACTGAAGCTTTCTTT	CASSGQGGGDTEAFF
TRBJ1-5	.	TRBV28	.	TGTGCCAGCAGTCCTACCCTAGACAGCCAGCCCCAGCATTTT	CASSPTLDSQPQHF
TRBJ1-5	.	TRBV27	TRBD1	TGTGCCAGCAGTCCCCAGGGGGGTGGTCAGCCCCAGCATTTT	CASSPQGGGQPQHF
TRBJ1-2	.	TRBV6-6	.	TGTGCCAGCAGCCCCCCTGAGGGGATCTATGGCTACACCTTC	CASSPPEGIYGYTF
TRBJ2-1	few	TRBV7-6	.	TGTGCCAGCAGCGCGGCAAGCACCTACAATGAGCAGTTCTTC	CASSAASTYNEQFF
TRBJ1-2	.	TRBV5-6	.	TGTGCCAGCAGCTTTGGGGACCGCCAATACTATGGCTACACCTTC	CASSFGDRQYYGYTF
TRBJ2-1	.	TRBV6-1	TRBD1	TGTGCCAGCAGCAACCGGGACAGTTATGATGAGCAGTTCTTC	CASSNRDSYDEQFF
TRBJ1-1	.	TRBV7-7	.	TGTGCTAGCAGCTTAAGTCCTAGCACTGAAGCTTTCTTT	CASSLSPSTEAFF
TRBJ2-6	.	TRBV29-1	TRBD1	TGCAGCGTGGCCGGGACAGGGGACTCTGGGGCCAACGTCCTGACTTTC	CSVAGTGDSGANVLTF
TRBJ2-2	.	TRBV2	.	TGTGCCAGCAGGGTGTGGGGGAGTACCGGGGAGCTGTTTTTT	CASRVWGSTGELFF
TRBJ1-4	few	TRBV7-8	.	TGTGCCAGCAGCCCAGACAGAAACCAACTGTTTTTT	CASSPDRNQLFF